This section outlines one T cell receptor (beta chain) sequence together with its context. Antigen unknown. The CDR3 runs 17 residues. V was trimmed by 1 base and J by 6 bases, leaving 21 bases between them. Looked up from germline, CDR1 is LGHDT and CDR2 is YNNKEL (reference sequence). Only cases whose brain tissue showed the highest T cell transcript signatures were sequenced. At least one anti-epileptic drug was given before surgery. Using immunoSEQ multiplex PCR, the repertoire was profiled, and TCRdb retains in-frame clones only, with some absent. The sample contains 35,000 to 50,000 clones, about nine tenths of which appear only once. The data derive from a study of brain T cells in children with intractable seizures. General study points: Clones missing pre-surgery may reflect undersampling of that blood sample. Only CDR3 sequence similarity suggested viral specificity, without known HCMV serostatus.

This clonotype was obtained from a girl between 2 and 10 years old with tuberous sclerosis and intractable seizures. The source was peripheral blood, collected at surgery. The chain joins TRBV3-1 (or the pseudogene TRBV3-2) to TRBJ1-1, with TRBD1 as a possible D gene (5 bases). CDR3 sequence (DNA): TGTGCCAGCAGCCAAGCTTTAACTTCTCGGGGCTCAGCTGAAGCTTTCTTT. Its protein is CASSQALTSRGSAEAFF.